This TCR beta chain appears in the sequencing data of a study of blood T cell repertoires in COVID-19. Looking at the study overall: COVID-19 samples, acute and convalescent, were from the United States, Italy and Spain. The analysed material was cDNA or gDNA that came from T cells, B-cell-depleted T cells, or PBMCs.

How the authors handled the data: Counts of nucleated cells, estimated from reference gene primer amplification, were obtained. TCRdb's table, derived via immunoSEQ multiplex PCR, lists solely in-frame clones and lacks some. Clonal size and the V and J genes are those of that table, whereas D and trimming came from the DNA. This sample carries about 140,000 clones, about 81% of them seen once, and the ten largest clones take 4%. V was cut by 2 bases and J by 4 bases, with 14 bases left in between. CDR3 length: 15 amino acids. CDR1 is SGHTA, CDR2 FQGNSA, per germline. The clonotype comes from an elderly woman with acute or convalescent COVID-19. The chain joins TRBV7-2 to TRBJ2-5, with D possibly matching TRBD2 (6 bases). Sequences were obtained from peripheral blood. The DNA of the CDR3 is TGTGCCAGCAGCTTATGGGCAATGGAGGGAGAGACCCAGTACTTC. Translated, it gives CASSLWAMEGETQYF. The variable domain in full, completed from reference TRBV7-2 and TRBJ2-5, reads GAGVSQSPSNKVTEKGKDVELRCDPISGHTALYWYRQSLGQGLEFLIYFQGNSAPDKSGLPSDRFSAERTGGSVSTLTIQRTQQEDSAVYLCASSLWAMEGETQYFGPGTRLLVL.